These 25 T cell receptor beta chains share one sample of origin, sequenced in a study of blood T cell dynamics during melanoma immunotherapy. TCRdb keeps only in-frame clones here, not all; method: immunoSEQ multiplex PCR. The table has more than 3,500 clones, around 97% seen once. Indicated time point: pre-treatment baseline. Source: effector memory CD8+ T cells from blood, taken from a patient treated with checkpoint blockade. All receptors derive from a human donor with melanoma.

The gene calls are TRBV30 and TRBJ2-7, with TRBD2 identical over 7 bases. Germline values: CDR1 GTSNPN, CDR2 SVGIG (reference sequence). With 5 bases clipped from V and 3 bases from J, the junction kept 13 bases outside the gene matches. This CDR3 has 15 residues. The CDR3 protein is CAWQTRYGTNYEQYF. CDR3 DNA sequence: TGTGCCTGGCAAACCCGATATGGGACTAACTACGAGCAGTACTTC.

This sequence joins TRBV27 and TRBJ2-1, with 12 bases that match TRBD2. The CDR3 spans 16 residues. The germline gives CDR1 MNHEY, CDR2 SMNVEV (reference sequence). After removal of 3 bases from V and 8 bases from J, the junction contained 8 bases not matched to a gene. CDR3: CASSLVPSGRAYEQFF. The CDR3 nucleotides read TGTGCCAGCAGTTTGGTGCCTAGCGGGAGGGCCTATGAGCAGTTCTTC.

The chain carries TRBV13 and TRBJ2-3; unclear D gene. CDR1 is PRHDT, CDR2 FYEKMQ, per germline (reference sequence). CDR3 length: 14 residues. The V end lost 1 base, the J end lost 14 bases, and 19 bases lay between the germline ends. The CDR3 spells CASSLAADDIRVYF. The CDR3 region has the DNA TGTGCCAGCAGCTTAGCGGCAGACGATATACGGGTGTATTTT.

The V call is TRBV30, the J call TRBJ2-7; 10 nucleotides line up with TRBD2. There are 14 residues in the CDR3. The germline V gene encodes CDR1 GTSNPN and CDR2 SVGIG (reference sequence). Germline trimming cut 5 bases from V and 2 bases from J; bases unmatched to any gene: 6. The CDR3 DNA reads TGTGCCTGGGTCCCTAGCGGGAGACCCTACGAGCAGTACTTC. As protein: CAWVPSGRPYEQYF.

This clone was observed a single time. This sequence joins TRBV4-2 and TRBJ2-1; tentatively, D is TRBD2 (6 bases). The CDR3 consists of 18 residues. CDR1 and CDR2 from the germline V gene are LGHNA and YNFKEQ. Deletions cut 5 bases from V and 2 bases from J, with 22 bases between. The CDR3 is CASSSGGAGTDPYNEQFF. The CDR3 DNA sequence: TGTGCCAGCAGCTCCGGCGGGGCCGGGACGGACCCCTACAATGAGCAGTTCTTC.

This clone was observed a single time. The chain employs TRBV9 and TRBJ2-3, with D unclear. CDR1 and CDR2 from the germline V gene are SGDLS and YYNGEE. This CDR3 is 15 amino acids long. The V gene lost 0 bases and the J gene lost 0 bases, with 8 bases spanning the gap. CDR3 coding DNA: TGTGCCAGCAGCGTAGCTCACGGAAGCACAGATACGCAGTATTTT. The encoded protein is CASSVAHGSTDTQYF.

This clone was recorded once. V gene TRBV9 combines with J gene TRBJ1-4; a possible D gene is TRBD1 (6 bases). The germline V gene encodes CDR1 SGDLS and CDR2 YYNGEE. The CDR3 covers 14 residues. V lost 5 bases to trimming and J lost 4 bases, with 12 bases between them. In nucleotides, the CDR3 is TGTGCCAGCAGTGAAGGGGGTAATAATGAAAAACTGTTTTTT. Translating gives CASSEGGNNEKLFF.

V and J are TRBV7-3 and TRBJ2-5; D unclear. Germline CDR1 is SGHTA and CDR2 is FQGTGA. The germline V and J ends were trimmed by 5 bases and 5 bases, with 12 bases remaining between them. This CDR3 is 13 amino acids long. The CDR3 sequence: CASSIPQAETQYF. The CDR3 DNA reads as TGTGCCAGCAGCATCCCGCAAGCGGAGACCCAGTACTTC.

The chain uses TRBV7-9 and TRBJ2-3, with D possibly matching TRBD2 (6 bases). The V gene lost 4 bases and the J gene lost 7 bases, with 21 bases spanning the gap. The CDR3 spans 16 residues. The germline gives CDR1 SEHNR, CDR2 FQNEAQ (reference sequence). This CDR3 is CASSSEIAAQPYTQYF. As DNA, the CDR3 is TGTGCCAGCAGCTCAGAAATAGCGGCCCAGCCCTATACGCAGTATTTT.

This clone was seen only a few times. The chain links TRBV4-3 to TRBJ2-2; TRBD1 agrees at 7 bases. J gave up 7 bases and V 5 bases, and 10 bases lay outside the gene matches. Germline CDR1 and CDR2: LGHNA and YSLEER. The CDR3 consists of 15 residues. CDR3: CASSADRSQGGELFF. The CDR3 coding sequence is TGCGCCAGCAGCGCGGACAGGAGCCAGGGCGGGGAGCTGTTTTTT.

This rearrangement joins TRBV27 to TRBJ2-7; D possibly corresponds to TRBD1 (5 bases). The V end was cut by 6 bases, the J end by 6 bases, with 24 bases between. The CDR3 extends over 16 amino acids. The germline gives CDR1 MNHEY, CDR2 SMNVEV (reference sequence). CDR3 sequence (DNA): TGTGCCAGCAGGGACGGACAAGGAACACCGGTTTTCGAGCAGTACTTC. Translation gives CASRDGQGTPVFEQYF.

The chain's CDR3 is CASSGRLADTQYF. The CDR3 bases are TGTGCCAGCAGCGGACGACTAGCTGATACGCAGTATTTT. The gene calls are TRBV7-6 and TRBJ2-3; 7 bases agree with TRBD2. Germline V gene lookup returns CDR1 SGHVS and CDR2 FNYEAQ. CDR3 length: 13 residues. The V and J ends lost 5 bases and 6 bases, in that order; junction bases with no gene match: 5.

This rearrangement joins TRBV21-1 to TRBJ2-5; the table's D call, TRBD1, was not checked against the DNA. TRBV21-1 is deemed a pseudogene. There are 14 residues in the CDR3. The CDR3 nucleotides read TGTGCCAGCAGCAAAGGTTCAGGGGGGGAGACCCAGTACTTC. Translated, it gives CASSKGSGGETQYF.

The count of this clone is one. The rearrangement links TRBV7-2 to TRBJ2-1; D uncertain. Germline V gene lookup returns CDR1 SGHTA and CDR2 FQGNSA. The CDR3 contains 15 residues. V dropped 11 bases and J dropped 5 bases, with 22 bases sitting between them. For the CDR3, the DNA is TGTGCCGTCCCTTATACCCTAGATAGCCACAATGAGCAGTTCTTC. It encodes CAVPYTLDSHNEQFF.

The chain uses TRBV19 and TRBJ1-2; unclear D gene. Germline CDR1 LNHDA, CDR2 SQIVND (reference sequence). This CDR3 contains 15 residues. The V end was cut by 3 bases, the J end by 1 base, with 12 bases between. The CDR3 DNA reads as TGTGCCAGTAGTATCTCTAATATCTATAACTATGGCTACACCTTC. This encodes CASSISNIYNYGYTF.

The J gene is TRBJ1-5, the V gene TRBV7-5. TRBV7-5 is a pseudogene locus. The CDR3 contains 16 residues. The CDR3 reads CARRPRDSGCGQPQHF. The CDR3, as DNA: TGTGCCAGAAGACCCAGGGACTCAGGATGCGGTCAGCCCCAGCATTTT.

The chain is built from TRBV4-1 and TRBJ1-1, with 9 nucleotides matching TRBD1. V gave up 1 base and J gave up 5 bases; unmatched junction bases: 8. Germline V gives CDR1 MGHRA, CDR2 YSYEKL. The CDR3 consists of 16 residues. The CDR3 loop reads CASSQAETGGRTEAFF. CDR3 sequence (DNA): TGCGCCAGCAGCCAAGCAGAGACAGGGGGAAGGACTGAAGCTTTCTTT.

The CDR3 sequence: CASSLLISNQPQHF. The DNA for the CDR3 is TGTGCCAGCAGCCTCTTAATTAGCAATCAGCCCCAGCATTTT. V gene TRBV28 combines with J gene TRBJ1-5; unclear D gene. Germline-derived CDR1 and CDR2 are MDHEN and SYDVKM. V lost 6 bases, J lost 0 bases, and 9 bases lay in between. The CDR3 is made up of 14 amino acids.

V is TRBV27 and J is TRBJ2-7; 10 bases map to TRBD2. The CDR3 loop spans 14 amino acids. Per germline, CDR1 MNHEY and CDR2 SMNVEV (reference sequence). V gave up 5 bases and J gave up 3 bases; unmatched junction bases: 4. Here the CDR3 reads CASSLQREGYEQYF. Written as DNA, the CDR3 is TGTGCCAGCAGTCTCCAGCGGGAGGGCTACGAGCAGTACTTC.

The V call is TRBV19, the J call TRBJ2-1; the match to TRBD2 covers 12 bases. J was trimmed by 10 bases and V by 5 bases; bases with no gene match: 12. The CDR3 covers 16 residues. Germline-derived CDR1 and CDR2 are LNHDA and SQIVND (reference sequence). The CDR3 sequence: CASSGWTSGAMSEQFF. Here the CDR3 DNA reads TGTGCCAGTAGTGGTTGGACTAGCGGGGCAATGTCGGAGCAGTTCTTC.

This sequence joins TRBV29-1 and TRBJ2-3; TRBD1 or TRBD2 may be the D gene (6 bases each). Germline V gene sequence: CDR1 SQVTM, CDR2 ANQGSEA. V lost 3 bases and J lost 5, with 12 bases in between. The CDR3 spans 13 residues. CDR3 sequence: CSVDWGAGDTQYF. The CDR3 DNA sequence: TGCAGCGTTGATTGGGGGGCCGGAGATACGCAGTATTTT.

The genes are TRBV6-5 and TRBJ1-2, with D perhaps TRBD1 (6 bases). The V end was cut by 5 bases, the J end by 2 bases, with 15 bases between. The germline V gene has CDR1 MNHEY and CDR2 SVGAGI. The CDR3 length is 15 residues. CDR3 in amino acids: CASSIGGGANYGYTF. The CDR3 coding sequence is TGTGCCAGCAGTATCGGAGGGGGAGCCAACTATGGCTACACCTTC.

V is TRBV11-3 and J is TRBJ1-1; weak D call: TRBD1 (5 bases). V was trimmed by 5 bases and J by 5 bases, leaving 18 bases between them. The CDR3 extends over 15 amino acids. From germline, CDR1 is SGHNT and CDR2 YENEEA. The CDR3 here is CASSPRQGVGTEAFF. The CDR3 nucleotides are TGTGCCAGCAGCCCGAGGCAGGGTGTAGGGACTGAAGCTTTCTTT.

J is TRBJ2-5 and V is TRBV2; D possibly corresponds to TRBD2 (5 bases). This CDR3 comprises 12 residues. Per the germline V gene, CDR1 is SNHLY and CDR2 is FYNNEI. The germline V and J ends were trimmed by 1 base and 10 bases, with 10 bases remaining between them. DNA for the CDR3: TGTGCCAGCAGTGAAGGGACTGAGGACCAGTACTTC. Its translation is CASSEGTEDQYF.

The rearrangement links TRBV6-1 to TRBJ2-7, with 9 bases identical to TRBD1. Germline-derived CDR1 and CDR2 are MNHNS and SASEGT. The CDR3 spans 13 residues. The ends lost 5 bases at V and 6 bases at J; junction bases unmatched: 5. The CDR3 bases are TGTGCCAGCAGTTCCGGGACAGGGTCCGAGCAGTACTTC. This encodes CASSSGTGSEQYF.